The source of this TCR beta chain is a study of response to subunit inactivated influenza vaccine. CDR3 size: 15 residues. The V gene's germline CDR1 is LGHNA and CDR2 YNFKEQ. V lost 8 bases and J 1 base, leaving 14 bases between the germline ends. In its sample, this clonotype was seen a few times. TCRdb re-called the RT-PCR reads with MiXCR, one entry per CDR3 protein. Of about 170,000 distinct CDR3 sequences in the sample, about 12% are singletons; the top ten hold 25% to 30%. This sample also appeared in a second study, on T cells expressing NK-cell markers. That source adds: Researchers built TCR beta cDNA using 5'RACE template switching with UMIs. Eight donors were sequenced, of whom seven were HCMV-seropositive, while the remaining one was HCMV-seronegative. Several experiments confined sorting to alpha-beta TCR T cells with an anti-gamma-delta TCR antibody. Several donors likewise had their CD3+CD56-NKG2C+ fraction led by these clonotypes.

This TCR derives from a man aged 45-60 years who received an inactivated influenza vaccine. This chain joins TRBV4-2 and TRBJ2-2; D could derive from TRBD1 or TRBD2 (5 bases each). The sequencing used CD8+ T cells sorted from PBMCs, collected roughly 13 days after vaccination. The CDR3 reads CASGVGDLNTGELFF. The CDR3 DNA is TGTGCCAGCGGGGTGGGGGACCTGAACACCGGGGAGCTGTTTTTT.